Here is one TCR beta chain with its context. Primers included in the PCR were 60 Vbeta and 13 Jbeta primers. The table came from immunoSEQ multiplex PCR; TCRdb's copy has only in-frame clones and leaves some out. The sample holds 100,000 to 150,000 clones, 70% to 75% seen once. This record belongs to a study of cytomegalovirus exposure and HLA in healthy donors. With V trimmed by 4 bases and J by 6 bases, 13 bases remained unmatched. Germline V gene lookup returns CDR1 SGHDT and CDR2 YYEEEE. The CDR3 runs to 17 residues. Input material: PBMCs. The V call is TRBV5-6, the J call TRBJ2-1; 10 bases agree with TRBD2. The clonotype comes from a male donor in good health and CMV-seronegative. CDR3 amino acids: CASSPSLGAGGRNEQFF. CDR3 coding DNA: TGTGCCAGCAGCCCGTCTCTTGGAGCGGGGGGGCGCAATGAGCAGTTCTTC.